These T cell receptor beta chains were read from a single sample in a study of vaccination and CD4 T cells after COVID-19. Each CDR3 protein gets one entry after TCRdb re-called the PCR reads with MiXCR. Among approximately 16,000 distinct CDR3 sequences, around 37% were seen once, and the ten largest hold approximately 15%. Antigen specificity for these receptors is unknown. Sequenced sample: cultured CD4+ T cells from blood. These receptors were obtained from a human donor with COVID-19. Each CDR3 is given with its conserved first and last residue. Fields, in order: clone size, V gene, J gene, D gene, CDR3 DNA, CDR3 protein. D genes are given only for firm matches. Not every row has a clone size; where given, it reads once, few, many or a size class.

clone_size: few
v_call: TRBV7-8
j_call: TRBJ1-1
d_call: -
cdr3_nt: TGTGCCAGCAGCTTATCCCCGGCACGGGGAGGAAACACTGAAGCTTTCTTT
cdr3_aa: CASSLSPARGGNTEAFF

clone_size: few
v_call: TRBV20-1
j_call: TRBJ2-3
d_call: TRBD2
cdr3_nt: TGCAGTGCTAGGACTAGCATGAAGTCAGATACGCAGTATTTT
cdr3_aa: CSARTSMKSDTQYF

clone_size: few
v_call: TRBV6-1
j_call: TRBJ1-5
d_call: -
cdr3_nt: TGTGCCAGCGCTTCCGGCAGTAGCCCGAATCAGCCCCAGCATTTT
cdr3_aa: CASASGSSPNQPQHF

clone_size: few
v_call: TRBV6-2/TRBV6-3
j_call: TRBJ1-6
d_call: -
cdr3_nt: TGTGCCAGCAGTTACCCAGGACAACTCTCACCCCTCCACTTT
cdr3_aa: CASSYPGQLSPLHF

clone_size: -
v_call: TRBV12-5
j_call: TRBJ1-1
d_call: -
cdr3_nt: TGTGCTAGTGGTGGACCCAAAGGGGGGACTGAAGCTTTCTTT
cdr3_aa: CASGGPKGGTEAFF

clone_size: large
v_call: TRBV5-4
j_call: TRBJ2-6
d_call: -
cdr3_nt: TGTGCCAGCAGCTTGGGGCCGCCGAACTCTGGGGCCAACGTCCTGACTTTC
cdr3_aa: CASSLGPPNSGANVLTF

clone_size: few
v_call: TRBV6-1
j_call: TRBJ2-1
d_call: -
cdr3_nt: TGTGCCAGCAGTGAAAGGAGTAATGGGGCGAGGAATGAGCAGTTCTTC
cdr3_aa: CASSERSNGARNEQFF

clone_size: -
v_call: TRBV6-1
j_call: TRBJ1-6
d_call: TRBD1
cdr3_nt: TGTGCCAGCAGTCTACAGGGGGCAAATTCACCCCTCCACTTT
cdr3_aa: CASSLQGANSPLHF

clone_size: once
v_call: TRBV7-9
j_call: TRBJ2-5
d_call: TRBD1
cdr3_nt: TGTGCCAGCAGCACTCGGGACAGCCGCCAAGAGACCCAGTACTTC
cdr3_aa: CASSTRDSRQETQYF

clone_size: -
v_call: TRBV12-3/TRBV12-4
j_call: TRBJ2-3
d_call: -
cdr3_nt: TGTGCCAGCAGCCCCGCGGGGACCCAAACGCAGTATTTT
cdr3_aa: CASSPAGTQTQYF

clone_size: few
v_call: TRBV4-3
j_call: TRBJ1-1
d_call: TRBD1
cdr3_nt: TGCGCCAGCAGCCGCTGGGGACAGGGGGCGATGAACACTGAAGCTTTCTTT
cdr3_aa: CASSRWGQGAMNTEAFF

clone_size: -
v_call: TRBV6-5
j_call: TRBJ2-5
d_call: TRBD2
cdr3_nt: TGTGCCAGCAGTTACCCCACAAAAAACTTAGCGGGGGGGAAAGAGACCCAGTACTTC
cdr3_aa: CASSYPTKNLAGGKETQYF

clone_size: few
v_call: TRBV24-1
j_call: TRBJ2-3
d_call: TRBD1
cdr3_nt: TGTGCCACCAGTGAAGCCGGACAGGGCACAGATACGCAGTATTTT
cdr3_aa: CATSEAGQGTDTQYF

clone_size: -
v_call: TRBV5-4
j_call: TRBJ2-1
d_call: TRBD1
cdr3_nt: TGTGCCAGCAGCTTAGGGGACAGGGGCAGCTTC
cdr3_aa: CASSLGDRGSF

clone_size: -
v_call: TRBV11-2
j_call: TRBJ2-1
d_call: -
cdr3_nt: TGTGCCAGCAGCTTGGACGGGACTCCGAGCCGAGAGCAGTTCTTC
cdr3_aa: CASSLDGTPSREQFF

clone_size: once
v_call: TRBV19
j_call: TRBJ2-5
d_call: -
cdr3_nt: TGTGCCAGTAGTATAGACGTAGGAGAGACCCAGTACTTC
cdr3_aa: CASSIDVGETQYF

clone_size: few
v_call: TRBV28
j_call: TRBJ2-7
d_call: TRBD1
cdr3_nt: TGTGCCAGCAGTTTCCCTGTCGGGACAGGGGTGCAGGAGCAGTACTTC
cdr3_aa: CASSFPVGTGVQEQYF

clone_size: few
v_call: TRBV7-9
j_call: TRBJ2-3
d_call: -
cdr3_nt: TGTGCCAGCAGCTTAGAGGCCAGGTCCACAGATACGCAGTATTTT
cdr3_aa: CASSLEARSTDTQYF

clone_size: -
v_call: TRBV24-1
j_call: TRBJ2-5
d_call: -
cdr3_nt: TGTGCCACCAGTGATCGAGAGACCCAGTACTTC
cdr3_aa: CATSDRETQYF

clone_size: few
v_call: TRBV15
j_call: TRBJ2-7
d_call: -
cdr3_nt: TGTGCCACCAGCAGAGTACTGGACTACAACTACGAGCAGTACTTC
cdr3_aa: CATSRVLDYNYEQYF

clone_size: -
v_call: TRBV6-1
j_call: TRBJ2-3
d_call: TRBD2
cdr3_nt: TGTGCCAGCAGTGATTTAGGGCGGGGGGTGGCTGGCACAGATACGCAGTATTTT
cdr3_aa: CASSDLGRGVAGTDTQYF

clone_size: -
v_call: TRBV2
j_call: TRBJ2-5
d_call: -
cdr3_nt: TGTGCCAGCAGTGAAGGGACAAGACAAGAGACCCAGTACTTC
cdr3_aa: CASSEGTRQETQYF

clone_size: -
v_call: TRBV20-1
j_call: TRBJ2-3
d_call: -
cdr3_nt: TGCAGTGCCCCAAGGACAGATACGCAGTATTTT
cdr3_aa: CSAPRTDTQYF

clone_size: -
v_call: TRBV24-1
j_call: TRBJ2-3
d_call: -
cdr3_nt: TGTGCCACCAGTGATAACCGAGGGGACACAGATACGCAGTATTTT
cdr3_aa: CATSDNRGDTDTQYF

clone_size: few
v_call: TRBV30
j_call: TRBJ2-7
d_call: TRBD2
cdr3_nt: TGTGCCTGGACTAGCGGGGGCTACGAGCAGTACTTC
cdr3_aa: CAWTSGGYEQYF

clone_size: -
v_call: TRBV23-1
j_call: TRBJ2-7
d_call: TRBD1
cdr3_nt: TGCGCCAGCAGTCAATCTGGGGGGCAGGGGGCGCAAGAGCAGTACTTC
cdr3_aa: CASSQSGGQGAQEQYF

clone_size: -
v_call: TRBV20-1
j_call: TRBJ1-3
d_call: TRBD1
cdr3_nt: TGCAGTGCCACCGACAGGGTATACACCATATATTTT
cdr3_aa: CSATDRVYTIYF

clone_size: -
v_call: TRBV5-1
j_call: TRBJ1-1
d_call: TRBD1
cdr3_nt: TGCGCCAGCAGCTTGATAACAGGGGAGGTGGGGAACACTGAAGCTTTCTTT
cdr3_aa: CASSLITGEVGNTEAFF

clone_size: -
v_call: TRBV5-1
j_call: TRBJ1-2
d_call: -
cdr3_nt: TGCGCCAGCAGCTACGGCCTGGATCTTGCAGGGGATGGCTACACCTTC
cdr3_aa: CASSYGLDLAGDGYTF

clone_size: -
v_call: TRBV7-2
j_call: TRBJ2-7
d_call: TRBD2
cdr3_nt: TGTGCCAGCATGGGGCGGGGGGCCATCGAGCAGTACTTC
cdr3_aa: CASMGRGAIEQYF

clone_size: -
v_call: TRBV16
j_call: TRBJ1-1
d_call: -
cdr3_nt: TGTGCCAGCAGCCAAGACTCATGGCCGAACACTGAAGCTTTCTTT
cdr3_aa: CASSQDSWPNTEAFF

clone_size: -
v_call: TRBV11-1
j_call: TRBJ2-7
d_call: -
cdr3_nt: TGTGCCAGCAGCTTAGCGGCGGTGGACACAGGTACCCCGCCCTACGAGCAGTACTTC
cdr3_aa: CASSLAAVDTGTPPYEQYF

clone_size: -
v_call: TRBV6-2/TRBV6-3
j_call: TRBJ2-1
d_call: TRBD2
cdr3_nt: TGTGCCAGCAGTTACCAAGCGGGGGGCCTGGGGGAGCAGTTCTTC
cdr3_aa: CASSYQAGGLGEQFF

clone_size: -
v_call: TRBV6-1
j_call: TRBJ1-6
d_call: -
cdr3_nt: TGTGCCAGCAAGCATCCGGGTTCACCCCTCCACTTT
cdr3_aa: CASKHPGSPLHF

clone_size: -
v_call: TRBV28
j_call: TRBJ1-2
d_call: -
cdr3_nt: TGTGCCAGCAGTGTCCTCCGGGGGGCACCTAACTATGGCTACACCTTC
cdr3_aa: CASSVLRGAPNYGYTF

clone_size: few
v_call: TRBV6-4
j_call: TRBJ1-1
d_call: -
cdr3_nt: TGTGCCAGCACCGGGATCACGGGGGAAGGGCCCACTGAAGCTTTCTTT
cdr3_aa: CASTGITGEGPTEAFF

clone_size: once
v_call: TRBV23-1
j_call: TRBJ2-1
d_call: TRBD1
cdr3_nt: TGCGCCAGTTTTGGGACAGGGATCTACAATGAGCAGTTCTTC
cdr3_aa: CASFGTGIYNEQFF

clone_size: few
v_call: TRBV11-2
j_call: TRBJ2-1
d_call: -
cdr3_nt: TGTGCCAGCAGCAAACCGGGACAATACAATGAGCAGTTCTTC
cdr3_aa: CASSKPGQYNEQFF

clone_size: few
v_call: TRBV15
j_call: TRBJ2-6
d_call: -
cdr3_nt: TGTGCCACCAGCAGAGGGGGCGTGGGGGCGACTGGGGCCAACGTCCTGACTTTC
cdr3_aa: CATSRGGVGATGANVLTF

clone_size: -
v_call: TRBV7-2
j_call: TRBJ2-3
d_call: -
cdr3_nt: TGTGCCAGCAGCTCACACGGGGTGGGCACAGATACGCAGTATTTT
cdr3_aa: CASSSHGVGTDTQYF

clone_size: few
v_call: TRBV19
j_call: TRBJ2-3
d_call: TRBD2
cdr3_nt: TGTGCCAGTACTCTAGCGGGGGGGACTCCAAGCACAGATACGCAGTATTTT
cdr3_aa: CASTLAGGTPSTDTQYF

clone_size: few
v_call: TRBV5-1
j_call: TRBJ2-5
d_call: TRBD2
cdr3_nt: TGCGCCAGCAGCTGGGGAGGGAAAGAGACCCAGTACTTC
cdr3_aa: CASSWGGKETQYF

clone_size: medium-sized
v_call: TRBV10-3
j_call: TRBJ2-7
d_call: TRBD2
cdr3_nt: TGTGCCATCACCCCTACTAGCGAAACATCCTACGAGCAGTACTTC
cdr3_aa: CAITPTSETSYEQYF

clone_size: -
v_call: TRBV28
j_call: TRBJ1-5
d_call: -
cdr3_nt: TGTGCCAGCAGCTCCGGGGTCTTCACGGCCCAGCATTTT
cdr3_aa: CASSSGVFTAQHF

clone_size: -
v_call: TRBV20-1
j_call: TRBJ1-5
d_call: -
cdr3_nt: TGCAGTGCTAGACCCGAAGGGGGGCATCAGCCCCAGCATTTT
cdr3_aa: CSARPEGGHQPQHF

clone_size: -
v_call: TRBV6-1
j_call: TRBJ2-3
d_call: TRBD2
cdr3_nt: TGTGCCAGCGGTAGCGGGAGGACAGATACGCAGTATTTT
cdr3_aa: CASGSGRTDTQYF

clone_size: few
v_call: TRBV24-1
j_call: TRBJ2-5
d_call: TRBD1
cdr3_nt: TGTGCCACCAGTGACCCTGCCGGGACAGGGCGGGAGACCCAGTACTTC
cdr3_aa: CATSDPAGTGRETQYF

clone_size: -
v_call: TRBV6-5
j_call: TRBJ1-6
d_call: -
cdr3_nt: TGTGCCAGCAGTTACCGGGCAGGGATGAATTCACCCCTCCACTTT
cdr3_aa: CASSYRAGMNSPLHF

clone_size: -
v_call: TRBV6-1
j_call: TRBJ2-7
d_call: -
cdr3_nt: TGTGCCAGCAGGGCTCCGGTCTCCTACGAGCAGTACTTC
cdr3_aa: CASRAPVSYEQYF

clone_size: few
v_call: TRBV6-1
j_call: TRBJ1-2
d_call: TRBD1
cdr3_nt: TGTGCCAGCAGTAACCGGGACAGTTCCCGCTATGGCTACACCTTC
cdr3_aa: CASSNRDSSRYGYTF

clone_size: -
v_call: TRBV27
j_call: TRBJ2-5
d_call: TRBD1
cdr3_nt: TGTGCCAGCAGTCAGGGGGCCAAAGGCGGGATGGCCCAGTACTTC
cdr3_aa: CASSQGAKGGMAQYF

clone_size: -
v_call: TRBV5-6
j_call: TRBJ2-7
d_call: TRBD2
cdr3_nt: TGTGCCAGCAGCGGGCGGGGACTAGCTTACGAGCAGTACTTC
cdr3_aa: CASSGRGLAYEQYF

clone_size: few
v_call: TRBV20-1
j_call: TRBJ1-1
d_call: TRBD1
cdr3_nt: TGCAGTGTCGGGACAGGGGATAGGAACACTGAAGCTTTCTTT
cdr3_aa: CSVGTGDRNTEAFF